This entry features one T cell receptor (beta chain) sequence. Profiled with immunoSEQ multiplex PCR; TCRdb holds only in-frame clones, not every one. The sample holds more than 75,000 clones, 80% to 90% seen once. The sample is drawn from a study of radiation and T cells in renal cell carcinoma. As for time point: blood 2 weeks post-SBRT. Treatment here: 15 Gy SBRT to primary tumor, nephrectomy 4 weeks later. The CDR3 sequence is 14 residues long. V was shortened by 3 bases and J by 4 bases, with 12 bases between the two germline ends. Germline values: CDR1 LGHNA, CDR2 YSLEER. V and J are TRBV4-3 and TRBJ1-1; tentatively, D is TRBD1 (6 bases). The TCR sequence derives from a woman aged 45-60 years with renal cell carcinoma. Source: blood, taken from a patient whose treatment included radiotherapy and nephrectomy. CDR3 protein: CASSHDQGTTEAFF. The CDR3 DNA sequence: TGCGCCAGCAGCCACGACCAGGGGACCACTGAAGCTTTCTTT.